The 18 T cell receptor beta chains given below trace back to one sample, sequenced in a study of cytomegalovirus exposure and HLA in healthy donors. Both 60 Vbeta primers and 13 Jbeta primers went into the PCR. Produced via immunoSEQ multiplex PCR; TCRdb's table is partial and in-frame only. The sample has 100,000 or so clones; 78% are singletons. The sequencing input was PBMCs. These receptors were obtained from a male donor in good health and CMV-seronegative.

The chain recombines TRBV10-3 with TRBJ1-1, with no clear D. Germline values: CDR1 ENHRY, CDR2 SYGVKD. The V end was cut by 5 bases, the J end by 0 bases, with 7 bases between. This CDR3 is built from 13 residues. In DNA form, the CDR3 reads TGTGCCATCAGTCAAACAGTGAACACTGAAGCTTTCTTT. As protein: CAISQTVNTEAFF.

Only a few counts were recorded for this clone. The J gene is TRBJ1-2, the V gene TRBV6-1; a weak D match, TRBD1 (5 bases). CDR1 is MNHNS and CDR2 is SASEGT in the germline V gene. The CDR3 is 15 amino acids. Trimming shortened V by 0 bases and J by 7 bases, and 15 bases separated the two germline ends. The CDR3 DNA is TGTGCCAGCAGTGAAGCGGGGACTCGGGGGATTGGCTACACCTTC. Its protein product is CASSEAGTRGIGYTF.

This clone was seen only once. J is TRBJ2-2 and V is TRBV10-3; 11 positions match TRBD2. V lost 2 bases to trimming and J lost 3 bases; unmatched junction nucleotides: 8. This CDR3 has 18 residues. Germline V CDR1 and CDR2: ENHRY, SYGVKD. Here the CDR3 DNA reads TGTGCCATCAGTGAGGTTACCGGGACTAGCGGTTACACCGGGGAGCTGTTTTTT. Protein: CAISEVTGTSGYTGELFF.

This chain joins TRBV7-9 and TRBJ2-5; 7 positions agree with TRBD1. The closer fit of TRBJ2-7 to the DNA end suggests the J call may be wrong. Looked up from germline, CDR1 is SEHNR and CDR2 is FQNEAQ (reference sequence). There are 13 residues in the CDR3. The CDR3 spells CASTTTGTYEQYF. In nucleotides, the CDR3 is TGTGCCAGCACCACGACAGGGACCTACGAGCAGTACTTC.

The chain carries TRBV27 and TRBJ2-5; 7 nucleotides line up with TRBD2. Judging by the DNA end, TRBJ2-7 fits better; the J call may be wrong. This CDR3 spans 15 amino acids. Looked up from germline, CDR1 is MNHEY and CDR2 is SMNVEV (reference sequence). The chain's CDR3 is CASTRRPGGSYEQYF. The CDR3 nucleotides are TGTGCCAGCACTAGAAGACCGGGGGGCTCCTACGAGCAGTACTTC.

This chain uses TRBV20-1 with TRBJ1-1, with D maybe TRBD1 (6 bases). The CDR3 sequence is 11 residues long. V was shortened by 6 bases and J by 5 bases, with 10 bases between the two germline ends. The germline V gene encodes CDR1 DFQATT and CDR2 SNEGSKA (reference sequence). CDR3 loop: CSAQQGTEAFF. CDR3 nucleotide sequence: TGCAGTGCCCAACAGGGTACTGAAGCTTTCTTT.

The chain combines TRBV6-1 with TRBJ1-5; D gene uncertain. Per germline, CDR1 MNHNS and CDR2 SASEGT. V lost 4 bases and J lost 5, with 12 bases in between. The CDR3 contains 14 residues. CDR3 sequence reads: CASSVLTPDQPQHF. The CDR3 DNA follows: TGTGCCAGCAGTGTATTAACACCCGATCAGCCCCAGCATTTT.

The chain uses TRBV19 and TRBJ1-5, with a tentative D call TRBD1 (5 bases). Per the germline V gene, CDR1 is LNHDA and CDR2 is SQIVND (reference sequence). CDR3 length equals 15 residues. V lost 6 bases and J 3 bases, leaving 15 bases between the germline ends. The CDR3 region has the DNA TGTGCCAGTAGCTACTTTACAGGTTACAATCAGCCCCAGCATTTT. It yields the protein CASSYFTGYNQPQHF. Full variable domain (outside the CDR3, taken from reference TRBV19 and TRBJ1-5): DGGITQSPKYLFRKEGQNVTLSCEQNLNHDAMYWYRQDPGQGLRLIYYSQIVNDFQKGDIAEGYSVSREKKESFPLTVTSAQKNPTAFYLCASSYFTGYNQPQHFGDGTRLSIL.

The sample holds one count of this clone. This chain uses TRBV2 with TRBJ2-5; D is ambiguous. The germline gives CDR1 SNHLY, CDR2 FYNNEI. The CDR3 covers 10 residues. V was pared by 3 bases and J by 9 bases, with 5 bases between. CDR3 sequence (DNA): TGTGCCAGCAGTGAGGCGGCCCAGTACTTC. Translated, it gives CASSEAAQYF.

This clone was counted a single time. V is TRBV4-1 and J is TRBJ2-3, with 8 positions matching TRBD2. The CDR3 consists of 15 residues. Losses at the gene ends were 6 bases for V and 2 bases for J; bases not matched to a gene: 7. Looked up from germline, CDR1 is MGHRA and CDR2 is YSYEKL. The CDR3, as DNA: TGCGCCAGCAGGCAGACAGCGGGAGTCACAGATACGCAGTATTTT. Amino acid sequence: CASRQTAGVTDTQYF.

The J gene is TRBJ2-3, the V gene TRBV2; 10 bases match TRBD1. The CDR3 contains 15 residues. Germline CDR1 and CDR2: SNHLY and FYNNEI. Unmatched junction bases numbered 9, after V lost 10 bases and J lost 2 bases. The CDR3 DNA reads TGTGCCACCTTGACCGGGACAGGGGTCACAGATACGCAGTATTTT. It specifies CATLTGTGVTDTQYF.

This clone was seen a single time. The chain is built from TRBV27 and TRBJ1-2, with TRBD1 identical over 7 bases. The V gene end was trimmed by 8 bases and the J gene end by 4 bases; junction bases not matched to a gene: 10. The length of the CDR3 is 14 residues. In germline, CDR1 is MNHEY, CDR2 SMNVEV (reference sequence). The CDR3 protein is CASRSGGLGYGYTF. CDR3 DNA sequence: TGTGCCAGCCGCTCAGGGGGGCTGGGCTATGGCTACACCTTC.

V gene TRBV19 combines with J gene TRBJ2-7; 8 bases agree with TRBD1. From germline, CDR1 is LNHDA and CDR2 SQIVND (reference sequence). The junction had 8 bases not matched to a gene; V was cut back by 4 bases and J by 3 bases. This CDR3 contains 15 residues. The CDR3: CASSTGQGQLYEQYF. DNA of the CDR3: TGTGCCAGTAGTACTGGACAGGGTCAGCTCTACGAGCAGTACTTC.

V gene TRBV19 combines with J gene TRBJ2-5, with 15 bases matching TRBD2. The V gene end was trimmed by 5 bases and the J gene end by 4 bases; junction bases not matched to a gene: 2. From germline, CDR1 is LNHDA and CDR2 SQIVND (reference sequence). CDR3 size: 15 residues. CDR3 DNA: TGTGCCAGTAGTTGGGGACTAGCGGGAGGAGAGACCCAGTACTTC. As protein: CASSWGLAGGETQYF.

V is TRBV21-1 and J is TRBJ1-1; TRBD1 is taken as the D call from the table, unchecked against the DNA. TRBV21-1 is a recognized pseudogene. The CDR3 totals 13 residues. In DNA form, the CDR3 reads TGTGCCAGCAGCAAACCGTCCCCAGGAAAAGCTTTCTTT. Translated: CASSKPSPGKAFF.

This sequence joins TRBV6-1 and TRBJ1-3, with D possibly being TRBD1 (5 bases). The CDR3 runs to 16 residues. CDR1 and CDR2 from the germline V gene are MNHNS and SASEGT. V shed 4 bases and J shed 0 bases, with 13 bases lying between them. CDR3 nucleotides: TGTGCCAGCAGTGTGACAGCGACCTACTCTGGAAACACCATATATTTT. Protein sequence: CASSVTATYSGNTIYF.

V and J are TRBV6-5 and TRBJ2-7, with 10 bases fitting TRBD1. V lost 5 bases and J lost 5; bases outside the gene matches: 6. CDR1 is MNHEY and CDR2 is SVGAGI in the germline V gene. This CDR3 is built from 14 residues. For the CDR3, the DNA is TGTGCCAGCAGTCACCGACAGGGGGCTGACGAGCAGTACTTC. It is translated as CASSHRQGADEQYF.

The rearrangement uses TRBV27 and TRBJ2-1, with D maybe TRBD2 (6 bases). The germline gives CDR1 MNHEY, CDR2 SMNVEV (reference sequence). V lost 6 bases, J lost 3 bases, and 18 bases lay in between. There are 16 residues in the CDR3. The CDR3 nucleotides read TGTGCCAGCAGCCCATTTGGGCTAGCGATCTACAATGAGCAGTTCTTC. Encoded protein: CASSPFGLAIYNEQFF.